This note documents a single TCR beta chain sequence. Its antigen remains unknown. CDR3 size: 13 residues. The germline gives CDR1 LNHDA, CDR2 SQIVND (reference sequence). Trimming shortened V by 3 bases and J by 4 bases, and 9 bases separated the two germline ends. Repertoires were generated with immunoSEQ multiplex PCR, while TCRdb's copy carries only in-frame clones and drops some. The sample has around 70,000 clones; 70% to 90% are singletons. These data originate in a study of T cell responses to AZD1222 COVID-19 vaccine. Study findings and constraints: Without day 14 samples, only post-peak T cell repertoires were studied. A mostly white British donor set with more females was recruited, and clonal diversity was possibly underestimated. Baseline seropositivity characterized only a handful of AZD1222 recipients.

The V gene is TRBV19, the J gene TRBJ1-2; the D is unclear. The sequencing used peripheral blood, collected 28 days after the second dose of the MenACWY control vaccine. The clonotype comes from an adult who received the MenACWY meningococcal vaccine as a control. In DNA form, the CDR3 reads TGTGCCAGTAGTATGGGAGATCCCTATGGCTACACCTTC. It codes for CASSMGDPYGYTF.